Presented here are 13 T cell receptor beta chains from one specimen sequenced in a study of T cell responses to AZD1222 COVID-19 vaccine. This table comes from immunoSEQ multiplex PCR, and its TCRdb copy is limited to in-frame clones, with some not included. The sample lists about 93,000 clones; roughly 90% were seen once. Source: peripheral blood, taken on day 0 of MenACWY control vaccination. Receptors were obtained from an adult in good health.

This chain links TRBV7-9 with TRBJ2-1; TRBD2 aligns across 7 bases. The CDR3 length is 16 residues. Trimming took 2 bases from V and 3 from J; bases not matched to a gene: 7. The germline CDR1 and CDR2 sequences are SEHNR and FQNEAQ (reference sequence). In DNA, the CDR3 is TGTGCCAGCAGCTTAAGTAACGGGGGGAACTACAATGAGCAGTTCTTC. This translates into CASSLSNGGNYNEQFF.

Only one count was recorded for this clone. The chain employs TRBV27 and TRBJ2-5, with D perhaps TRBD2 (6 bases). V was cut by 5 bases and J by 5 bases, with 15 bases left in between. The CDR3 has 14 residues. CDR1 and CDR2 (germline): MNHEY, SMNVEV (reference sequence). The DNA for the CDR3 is TGTGCCAGCAGTCTCAGGAGGGGCACGGAGACCCAGTACTTC. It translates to CASSLRRGTETQYF.

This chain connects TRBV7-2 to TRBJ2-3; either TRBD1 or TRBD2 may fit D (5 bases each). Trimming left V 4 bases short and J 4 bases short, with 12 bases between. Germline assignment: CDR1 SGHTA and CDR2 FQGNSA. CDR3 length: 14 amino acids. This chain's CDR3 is CASSWAGGPDTQYF. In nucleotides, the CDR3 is TGTGCCAGCAGCTGGGCTGGGGGACCAGATACGCAGTATTTT.

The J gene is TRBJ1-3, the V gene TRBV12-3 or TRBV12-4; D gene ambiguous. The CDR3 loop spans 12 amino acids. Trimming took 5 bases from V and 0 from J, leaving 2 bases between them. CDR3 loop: CASSISGNTIYF. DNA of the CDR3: TGTGCCAGCAGTATCTCTGGAAACACCATATATTTT.

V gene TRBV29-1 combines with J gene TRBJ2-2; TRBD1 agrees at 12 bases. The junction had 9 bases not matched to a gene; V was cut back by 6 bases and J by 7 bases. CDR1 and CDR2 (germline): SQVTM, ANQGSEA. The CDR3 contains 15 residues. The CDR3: CSVAGTGGIGGELFF. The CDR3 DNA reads TGCAGCGTGGCCGGGACAGGGGGCATTGGCGGGGAGCTGTTTTTT.

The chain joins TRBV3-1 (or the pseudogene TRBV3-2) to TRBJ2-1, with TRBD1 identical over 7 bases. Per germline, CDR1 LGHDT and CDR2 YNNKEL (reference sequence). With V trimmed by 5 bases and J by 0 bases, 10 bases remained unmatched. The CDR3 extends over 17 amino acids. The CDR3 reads CASSETQGVGSYNEQFF. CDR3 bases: TGTGCCAGCAGCGAAACCCAGGGGGTCGGCTCCTACAATGAGCAGTTCTTC.

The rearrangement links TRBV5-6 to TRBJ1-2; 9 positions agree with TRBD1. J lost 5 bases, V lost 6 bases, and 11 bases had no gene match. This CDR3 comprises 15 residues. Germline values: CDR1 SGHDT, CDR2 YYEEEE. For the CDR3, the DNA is TGTGCCAGCACCCCAGTCGGACAGGGGTCTTATGGCTACACCTTC. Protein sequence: CASTPVGQGSYGYTF. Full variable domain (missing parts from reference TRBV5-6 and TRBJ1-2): DAGVTQSPTHLIKTRGQQVTLRCSPKSGHDTVSWYQQALGQGPQFIFQYYEEEERQRGNFPDRFSGHQFPNYSSELNVNALLLGDSALYLCASTPVGQGSYGYTFGSGTRLTVV.

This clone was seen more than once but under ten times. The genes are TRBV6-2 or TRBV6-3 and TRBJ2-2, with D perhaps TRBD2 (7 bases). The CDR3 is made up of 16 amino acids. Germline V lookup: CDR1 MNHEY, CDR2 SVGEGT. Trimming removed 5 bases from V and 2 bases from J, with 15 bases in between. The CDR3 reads CASSEGGFRNTGELFF. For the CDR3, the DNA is TGTGCCAGCAGTGAGGGGGGGTTTCGAAACACCGGGGAGCTGTTTTTT.

The CDR3 is CASMGTGQKLFF. CDR3 coding DNA: TGTGCCAGTATGGGGACAGGGCAAAAACTGTTTTTT. The V and J genes are TRBV19 and TRBJ1-4, with 9 bases fitting TRBD1. The CDR3 sequence is 12 residues long. Germline V gene sequence: CDR1 LNHDA, CDR2 SQIVND (reference sequence). V lost 7 bases, J lost 9 bases, and 3 bases stayed unmatched.

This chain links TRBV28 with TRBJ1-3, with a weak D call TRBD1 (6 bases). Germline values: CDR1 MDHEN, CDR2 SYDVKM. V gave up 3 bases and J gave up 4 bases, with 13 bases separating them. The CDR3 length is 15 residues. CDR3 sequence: CASSFPGATGNTIYF. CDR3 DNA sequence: TGTGCCAGCAGTTTCCCGGGGGCCACGGGAAACACCATATATTTT.

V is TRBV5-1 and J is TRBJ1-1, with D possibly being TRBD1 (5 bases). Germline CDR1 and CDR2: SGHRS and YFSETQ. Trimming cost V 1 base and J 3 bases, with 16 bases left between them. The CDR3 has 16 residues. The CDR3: CASSLSGAVMDTEAFF. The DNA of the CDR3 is TGCGCCAGCAGCTTGAGTGGGGCGGTTATGGACACTGAAGCTTTCTTT.

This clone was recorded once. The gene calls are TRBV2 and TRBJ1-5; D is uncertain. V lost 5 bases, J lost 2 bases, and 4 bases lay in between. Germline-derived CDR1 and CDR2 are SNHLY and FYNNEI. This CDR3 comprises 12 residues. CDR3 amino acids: CASSPGNQPQHF. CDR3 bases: TGTGCCAGCAGTCCGGGCAATCAGCCCCAGCATTTT.

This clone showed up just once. CDR3 amino acids: CASSPGQGYGYTF. As DNA, the CDR3 is TGTGCCAGCAGCCCGGGACAGGGCTATGGCTACACCTTC. The rearrangement joins TRBV7-2 to TRBJ1-2; 9 nucleotides agree with TRBD1. This CDR3 is built from 13 residues. CDR1 is SGHTA and CDR2 is FQGNSA in the germline V gene. V dropped 5 bases and J dropped 4; count of bases not matched to a gene: 2.